This paragraph reports one T cell receptor (beta chain). This sample stems from a study of cytomegalovirus exposure and HLA in healthy donors. Data came from immunoSEQ multiplex PCR; TCRdb stores just in-frame clones and leaves some out. Among 150,000 to 200,000 clones listed, about 84% were seen once. Germline V gene lookup returns CDR1 ENHRY and CDR2 SYGVKD. With V trimmed by 10 bases and J by 5 bases, 9 bases remained unmatched. The CDR3 length is 14 residues. The gene calls are TRBV10-3 and TRBJ2-1, with 9 bases lining up with TRBD2. This sequence was found in a woman aged 18 to 35 in good health and CMV-seronegative. The material sequenced was PBMCs. In DNA form, the CDR3 reads TGTGCCACTACTAGCGGGTTATCGGACAATGAGCAGTTCTTC. Residues: CATTSGLSDNEQFF.